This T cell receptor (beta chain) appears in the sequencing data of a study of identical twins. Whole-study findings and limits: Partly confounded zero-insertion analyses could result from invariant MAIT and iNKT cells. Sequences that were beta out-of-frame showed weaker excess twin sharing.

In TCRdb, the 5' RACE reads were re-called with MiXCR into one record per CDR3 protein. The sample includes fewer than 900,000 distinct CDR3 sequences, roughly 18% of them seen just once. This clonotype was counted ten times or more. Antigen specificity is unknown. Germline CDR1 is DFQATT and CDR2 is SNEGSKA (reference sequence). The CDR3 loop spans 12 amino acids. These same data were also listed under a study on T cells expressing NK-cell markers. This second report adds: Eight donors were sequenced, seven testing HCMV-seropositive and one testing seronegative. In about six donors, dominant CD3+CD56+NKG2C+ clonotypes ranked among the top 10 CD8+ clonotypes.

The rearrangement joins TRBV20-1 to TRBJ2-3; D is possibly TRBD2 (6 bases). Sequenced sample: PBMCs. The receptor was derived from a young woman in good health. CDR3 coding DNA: TGCAGCGGAGGGTTGGACACAGATACGCAGTATTTT. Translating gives CSGGLDTDTQYF.